These T cell receptor beta chains were read from a single sample in a study of blood T cell repertoires in COVID-19. Some clones are missing from TCRdb's copy, which holds only in-frame ones; the method was immunoSEQ multiplex PCR. The table shows roughly 140,000 clones, with over 70% occurring only once. The sample consisted of peripheral blood. These receptors all come from a man aged 60 to 69 with acute or convalescent COVID-19. The CDR3 runs from the conserved cysteine through the conserved F or W. A D gene is named only where the DNA matches it firmly. A clone size is listed for some rows: how often the clone was seen (once, few, many), or a class if it is expanded.

abundance	d_gene	v_gene	len	j_gene	CDR3nt	CDR3aa
NA	TRBD2	TRBV11-3	14	TRBJ2-1	TGTGCCAGCAGCTTCTCGGGGGGACTTGGTGAGCAGTTCTTC	CASSFSGGLGEQFF
NA	TRBD1	TRBV27	14	TRBJ2-5	TGTGCCAGCAGTTTATTTTCAGGGGGAGAGACCCAGTACTTC	CASSLFSGGETQYF
NA	TRBD2	TRBV7-2	14	TRBJ2-7	TGTGCCAGCAGCCCCGGACTAGCGGCCTACGAGCAGTACTTC	CASSPGLAAYEQYF
NA	NA	TRBV6-6	14	TRBJ1-5	TGTGCCAGCAGTTACCCAGATAGCAATCAGCCCCAGCATTTT	CASSYPDSNQPQHF
NA	NA	TRBV7-7	14	TRBJ2-5	TGTGCTAGCAGCGTAGACAGTGGCCAAGAGACCCAGTACTTC	CASSVDSGQETQYF
NA	NA	TRBV5-4	12	TRBJ2-7	TGTGCCAGCAGCTTAAGGGGATACGAGCAGTACTTC	CASSLRGYEQYF
NA	NA	TRBV6-5	12	TRBJ2-1	TGTGCCAGCTGGCCCTCCTACAATGAGCAGTTCTTC	CASWPSYNEQFF
once	NA	TRBV30	13	TRBJ2-3	TGTGCCTGGAGACAGGCAGGGGCAGATACGCAGTATTTT	CAWRQAGADTQYF
NA	NA	TRBV14	13	TRBJ1-3	TGTGCCAGCAGCTCTACTTCTGGAAACACCATATATTTT	CASSSTSGNTIYF
NA	TRBD2	TRBV18	15	TRBJ2-1	TGTGCCAGCTCACCACCAGCGGGGGCCGACAATGAGCAGTTCTTC	CASSPPAGADNEQFF
NA	NA	TRBV14	14	TRBJ2-7	TGTGCCAGCAGCAAGATCACAGGGTCCTACGAGCAGTACTTC	CASSKITGSYEQYF
NA	NA	TRBV24-1	13	TRBJ1-2	TGTGCCACCAGTGATCCCGACAGCTATGGCTACACCTTC	CATSDPDSYGYTF
NA	TRBD1	TRBV7-8	15	TRBJ1-2	TGTGCCAGCAGCTTAAGGGTACAGGGGGCCCATGGCTACACCTTC	CASSLRVQGAHGYTF
NA	NA	TRBV5-6	14	TRBJ2-2	TGTGCCAGCAGCTTTGGCAGGAACACCGGGGAGCTGTTTTTT	CASSFGRNTGELFF
NA	NA	TRBV5-5	15	TRBJ2-1	TGTGCCAGCAGCCCGGCGGGACTGCCCACGAATGAGCAGTTCTTC	CASSPAGLPTNEQFF
NA	TRBD2	TRBV24-1	15	TRBJ2-1	TGTGCCACCAGTGATTTGACGGGAGGCCCAAGTGAGCAGTTCTTC	CATSDLTGGPSEQFF
NA	TRBD2	TRBV2	17	TRBJ2-2	TGTGCCAGCACTCTGCAGGCTAGCGGGAGGAACACCGGGGAGCTGTTTTTT	CASTLQASGRNTGELFF
NA	NA	TRBV6-2/TRBV6-3	17	TRBJ1-6	TGTGCCAGCAGTTACTCGAAGACCGGAGGAGGTGATTCACCCCTCCACTTT	CASSYSKTGGGDSPLHF
NA	NA	TRBV7-2	13	TRBJ2-3	TGTGCCACCGGAAAAGCGGGCACAGATACGCAGTATTTT	CATGKAGTDTQYF
NA	NA	TRBV5-4	13	TRBJ1-2	TGTGCCAGCAGATTTGACGGGAACTATGGCTACACCTTC	CASRFDGNYGYTF
NA	NA	TRBV2	15	TRBJ1-6	TGTGCCAGCAGTGAGCAGGGAACCCGGAATTCACCCCTCCACTTT	CASSEQGTRNSPLHF
NA	TRBD2	TRBV5-5	17	TRBJ2-1	TGTGCCAGCAGCTTGACTAGCGGGGGGGCCGCGGGGCATGAGCAGTTCTTC	CASSLTSGGAAGHEQFF
few	NA	TRBV4-2	15	TRBJ2-1	TGTGCCAGCAGCCAAGTGGGGGGGCTCTACAATGAGCAGTTCTTC	CASSQVGGLYNEQFF
NA	TRBD1	TRBV5-4	15	TRBJ1-3	TGTGCCAGCAGCCGAGGGACAGACTCTGGAAACACCATATATTTT	CASSRGTDSGNTIYF
NA	NA	TRBV6-5	11	TRBJ2-7	TGTGCCAGCAGCCCGTCCTACGAGCAGTACTTC	CASSPSYEQYF
NA	TRBD1	TRBV7-3	13	TRBJ1-1	TGTGCCAGCAGCTTCTCAGGGGGTGGGGAAGCTTTCTTT	CASSFSGGGEAFF
NA	TRBD1	TRBV9	15	TRBJ1-2	TGTGCCAGCAGCGTAGAAGACAGGGGGAACTATGGCTACACCTTC	CASSVEDRGNYGYTF
NA	NA	TRBV6-6	14	TRBJ2-7	TGTGCCAGCCAAGGAGGGACGAGCTCCTACGAGCAGTACTTC	CASQGGTSSYEQYF
NA	NA	TRBV2	15	TRBJ1-6	TGTGCCAGCAGGACTCTGACAGGCGTTAATTCACCCCTCCACTTT	CASRTLTGVNSPLHF
NA	TRBD2	TRBV6-2/TRBV6-3	16	TRBJ2-7	TGTGCCAGCAGTTACTTTCAGACTAGCGGGAGGTACGAGCAGTACTTC	CASSYFQTSGRYEQYF
NA	TRBD1	TRBV6-5	15	TRBJ1-1	TGTGCCAGCAGTTATACCGGGACAGGGTGGACTGAAGCTTTCTTT	CASSYTGTGWTEAFF
NA	TRBD1	TRBV7-2	14	TRBJ2-7	TGTGCCAGCAGCCCAGGGACAGGGGCCTACGAGCAGTACTTC	CASSPGTGAYEQYF
NA	NA	TRBV7-2	13	TRBJ2-7	TGTGCCAGCAGCTTATTTCGGGGGATCGAGCAGTACTTC	CASSLFRGIEQYF
once	TRBD2	TRBV7-2	16	TRBJ2-3	TGTGCCAGCAGCTTCTGGACTAGCGGTCTCACAGATACGCAGTATTTT	CASSFWTSGLTDTQYF
NA	TRBD1	TRBV2	15	TRBJ1-3	TGTGCCAGCAGGGCTGGGACAGTCTCTGGAAACACCATATATTTT	CASRAGTVSGNTIYF
NA	NA	TRBV18	15	TRBJ1-4	TGTGCCAGCTCAGCCTATCAGGGGCGAGGGGAAAAACTGTTTTTT	CASSAYQGRGEKLFF
NA	NA	TRBV19	13	TRBJ2-1	TGTGCCAGTAGTACCCTCAGGGGCAACGAGCAGTTCTTC	CASSTLRGNEQFF
NA	TRBD1	TRBV19	12	TRBJ1-1	TGTGCCAGTAGGGACAGGGGGACTGAAGCTTTCTTT	CASRDRGTEAFF
NA	TRBD2	TRBV4-1	19	TRBJ2-3	TGCGCCAGCAGCCAAGTTTTAACTAGCGGGGCACCCGGCACAGATACGCAGTATTTT	CASSQVLTSGAPGTDTQYF
NA	NA	TRBV6-5	15	TRBJ1-6	TGTGCCAGCAGGAGACGGACACTCGATAATTCACCCCTCCACTTT	CASRRRTLDNSPLHF
NA	NA	TRBV5-1	14	TRBJ1-5	TGCGCCAGCAGCTTGGATTCAGGGTTCCAGCCCCAGCATTTT	CASSLDSGFQPQHF
once	NA	TRBV3-1/TRBV3-2	16	TRBJ1-5	TGTGCCAGCAGCCAAGATAACGAGGGAGGTAATCAGCCCCAGCATTTT	CASSQDNEGGNQPQHF
NA	TRBD2	TRBV28	14	TRBJ2-3	TGTGCCAGCAGTTTTGCAGGGAGGGCAGATACGCAGTATTTT	CASSFAGRADTQYF
NA	NA	TRBV19	15	TRBJ1-4	TGTGCCAGTAGTCTCACCGGGACAACAACCCAAAAACTGTTTTTT	CASSLTGTTTQKLFF
NA	NA	TRBV30	11	TRBJ2-1	TGTGCCTGCCTTTTTCGGAATGAGCAGTTCTTC	CACLFRNEQFF
NA	NA	TRBV2	13	TRBJ1-2	TGTGCCAGCAGGGTGGGACTCTATTACGGCTACACCTTC	CASRVGLYYGYTF
NA	NA	TRBV9	12	TRBJ1-1	TGTGCCAGCAGCGTAGTGGAGGGGGGGGCTTTCTTT	CASSVVEGGAFF